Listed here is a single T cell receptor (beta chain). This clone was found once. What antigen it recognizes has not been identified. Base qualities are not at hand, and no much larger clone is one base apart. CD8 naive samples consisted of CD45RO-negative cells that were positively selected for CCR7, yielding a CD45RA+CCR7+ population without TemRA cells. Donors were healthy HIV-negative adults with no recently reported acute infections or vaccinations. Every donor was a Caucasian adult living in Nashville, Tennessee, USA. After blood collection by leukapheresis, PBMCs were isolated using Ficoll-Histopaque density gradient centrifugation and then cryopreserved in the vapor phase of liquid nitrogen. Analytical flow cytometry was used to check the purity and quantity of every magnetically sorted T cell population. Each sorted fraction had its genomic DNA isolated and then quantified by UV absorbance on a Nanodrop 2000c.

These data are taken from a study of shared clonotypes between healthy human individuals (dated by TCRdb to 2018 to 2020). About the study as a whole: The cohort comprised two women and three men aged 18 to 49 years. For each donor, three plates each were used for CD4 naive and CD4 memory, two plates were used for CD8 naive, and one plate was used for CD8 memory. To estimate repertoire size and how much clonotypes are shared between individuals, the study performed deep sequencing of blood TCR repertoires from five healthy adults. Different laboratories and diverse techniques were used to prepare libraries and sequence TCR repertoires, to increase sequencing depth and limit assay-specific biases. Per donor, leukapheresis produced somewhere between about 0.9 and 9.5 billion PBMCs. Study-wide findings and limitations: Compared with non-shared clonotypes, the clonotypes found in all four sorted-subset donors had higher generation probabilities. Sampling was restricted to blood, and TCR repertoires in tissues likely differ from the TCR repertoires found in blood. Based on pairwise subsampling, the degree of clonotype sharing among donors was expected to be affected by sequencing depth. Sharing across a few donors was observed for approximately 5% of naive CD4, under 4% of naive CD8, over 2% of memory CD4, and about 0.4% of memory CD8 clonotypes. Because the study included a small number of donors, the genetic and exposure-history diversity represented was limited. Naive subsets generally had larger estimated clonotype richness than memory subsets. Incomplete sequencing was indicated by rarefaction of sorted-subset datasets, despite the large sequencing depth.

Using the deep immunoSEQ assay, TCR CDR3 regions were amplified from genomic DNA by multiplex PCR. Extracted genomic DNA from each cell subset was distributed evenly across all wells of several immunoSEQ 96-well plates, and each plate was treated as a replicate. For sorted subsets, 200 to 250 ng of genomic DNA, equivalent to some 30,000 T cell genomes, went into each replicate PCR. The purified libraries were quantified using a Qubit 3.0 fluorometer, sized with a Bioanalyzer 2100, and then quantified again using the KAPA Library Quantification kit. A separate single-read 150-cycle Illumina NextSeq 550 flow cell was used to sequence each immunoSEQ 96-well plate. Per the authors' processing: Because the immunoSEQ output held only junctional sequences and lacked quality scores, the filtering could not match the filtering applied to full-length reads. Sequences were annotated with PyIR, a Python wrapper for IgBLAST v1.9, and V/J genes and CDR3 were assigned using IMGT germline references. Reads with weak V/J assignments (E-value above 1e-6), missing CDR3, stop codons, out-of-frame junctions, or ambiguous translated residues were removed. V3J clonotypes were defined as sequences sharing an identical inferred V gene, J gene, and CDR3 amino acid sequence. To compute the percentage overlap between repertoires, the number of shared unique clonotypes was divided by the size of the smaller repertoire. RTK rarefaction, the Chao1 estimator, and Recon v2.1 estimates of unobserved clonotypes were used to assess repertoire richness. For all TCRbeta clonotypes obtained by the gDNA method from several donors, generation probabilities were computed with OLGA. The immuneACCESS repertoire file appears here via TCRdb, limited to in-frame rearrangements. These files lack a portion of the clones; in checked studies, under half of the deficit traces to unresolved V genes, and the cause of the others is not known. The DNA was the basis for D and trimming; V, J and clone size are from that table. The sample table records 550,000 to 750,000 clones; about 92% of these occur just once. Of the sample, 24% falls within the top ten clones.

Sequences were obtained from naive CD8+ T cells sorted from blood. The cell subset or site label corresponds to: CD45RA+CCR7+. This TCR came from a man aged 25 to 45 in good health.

The nucleotide sequence is TGTGCCAGCAGTTTATCCGGACAGGTCAATCAGCCCCAGCATTTT. Protein translation: CASSLSGQVNQPQHF. Here the chain combines TRBV27 and TRBJ1-5, with 7 central nucleotides matching TRBD1. V is trimmed back by 0 bases and J by 3 bases, and the junction contains 2 bases that no gene match accounts for. Via the germline V gene (reference sequence), CDR1 is MNHEY and CDR2 SMNVEV. The CDR3 spans 15 residues, from the cysteine through the phenylalanine. The entry retains the CDR3 DNA only, 45 bases that are in frame from base 1.